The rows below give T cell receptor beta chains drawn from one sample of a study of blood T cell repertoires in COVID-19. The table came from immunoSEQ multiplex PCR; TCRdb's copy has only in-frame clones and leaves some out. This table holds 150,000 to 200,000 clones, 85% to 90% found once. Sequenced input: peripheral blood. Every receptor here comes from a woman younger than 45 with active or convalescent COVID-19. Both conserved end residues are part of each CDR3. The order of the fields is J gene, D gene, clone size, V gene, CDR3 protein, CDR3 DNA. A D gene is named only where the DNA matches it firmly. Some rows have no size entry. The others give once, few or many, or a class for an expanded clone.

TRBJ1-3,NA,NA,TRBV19,CASSQTDSGNTIYF,TGTGCCAGTAGTCAGACAGACTCTGGAAACACCATATATTTT
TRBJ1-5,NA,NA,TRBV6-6,CASSPSEGRGNQPQHF,TGTGCCAGCAGTCCCTCGGAGGGGAGAGGCAATCAGCCCCAGCATTTT
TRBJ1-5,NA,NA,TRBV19,CASSKEGSNQPQHF,TGTGCCAGTAGTAAGGAGGGGAGCAATCAGCCCCAGCATTTT
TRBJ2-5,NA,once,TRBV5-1,CASSPVPRGETQYF,TGCGCCAGCAGCCCTGTTCCCCGGGGGGAGACCCAGTACTTC
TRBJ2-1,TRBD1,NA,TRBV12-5,CASARTGDEQFF,TGTGCTAGTGCCAGGACAGGGGACGAGCAGTTCTTC
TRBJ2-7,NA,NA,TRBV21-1,CASSKVGRPGSYEQYF,TGTGCCAGCAGCAAAGTGGGCAGGCCTGGATCTTACGAGCAGTACTTC
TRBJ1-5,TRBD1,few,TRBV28,CASIPGTGGVQPQHF,TGTGCCAGCATCCCAGGGACAGGGGGCGTACAGCCCCAGCATTTT
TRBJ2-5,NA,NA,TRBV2,CASSERLARAQETQYF,TGTGCCAGCAGTGAAAGGCTAGCAAGGGCCCAAGAGACCCAGTACTTC
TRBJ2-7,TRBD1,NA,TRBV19,CASGQGLGYEQYF,TGTGCCAGTGGACAGGGCTTGGGCTACGAGCAGTACTTC
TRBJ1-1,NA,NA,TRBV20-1,CSALTGEAFF,TGCAGTGCTTTAACAGGGGAAGCTTTCTTT
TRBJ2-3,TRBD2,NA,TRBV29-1,CSVPRLAGGTDTQYF,TGCAGCGTACCAAGACTAGCGGGAGGGACAGATACGCAGTATTTT
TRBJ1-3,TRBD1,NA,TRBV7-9,CASSRGTGGIGDTIYF,TGTGCCAGCAGTCGTGGGACAGGGGGAATCGGGGACACCATATATTTT
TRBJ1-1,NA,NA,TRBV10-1,CASSQAGANTEAFF,TGCGCCAGCTCCCAGGCGGGGGCAAACACTGAAGCTTTCTTT
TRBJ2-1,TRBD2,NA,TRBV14,CARKAGGRSNEQFF,TGTGCCAGAAAAGCGGGGGGCCGGTCGAATGAGCAGTTCTTC
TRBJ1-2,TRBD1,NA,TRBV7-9,CASSPGQGAIDYGYTF,TGTGCCAGCAGTCCGGGACAGGGGGCAATCGACTATGGCTACACCTTC
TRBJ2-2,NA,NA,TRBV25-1,CASRFGHTGELFF,TGTGCCAGCAGATTTGGACATACCGGGGAGCTGTTTTTT
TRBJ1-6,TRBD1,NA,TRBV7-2,CASSPAEGAFRRGAPLHF,TGTGCCAGCAGCCCGGCGGAGGGGGCCTTTCGTCGGGGTGCACCCCTCCACTTT
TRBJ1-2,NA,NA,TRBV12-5,CASAMAGNYGYTF,TGTGCTAGTGCAATGGCGGGGAACTATGGCTACACCTTC
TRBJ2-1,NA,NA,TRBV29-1,CSAASPWDEQFF,TGCAGCGCCGCTAGCCCATGGGATGAGCAGTTCTTC
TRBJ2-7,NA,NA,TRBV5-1,CASSLSPLSSYEQYF,TGCGCCAGCAGCTTGAGCCCCTTAAGCTCCTACGAGCAGTACTTC
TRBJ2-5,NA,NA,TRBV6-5,CATTLPSQETQYF,TGTGCCACCACACTACCCTCGCAGGAGACCCAGTACTTC
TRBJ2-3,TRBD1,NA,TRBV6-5,CASRDRGSSTDTQYF,TGTGCCAGCAGGGACAGGGGATCAAGCACAGATACGCAGTATTTT
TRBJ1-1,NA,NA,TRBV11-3,CASSRAAGNTEAFF,TGTGCCAGCAGCAGGGCGGCGGGGAACACTGAAGCTTTCTTT
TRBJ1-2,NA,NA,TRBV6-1,CASSERGDSYGYTF,TGTGCCAGCAGTGAACGGGGGGATTCCTATGGCTACACCTTC
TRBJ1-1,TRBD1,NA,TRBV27,CASSFRQGGTEAFF,TGTGCCAGCAGTTTTCGACAGGGGGGCACTGAAGCTTTCTTT
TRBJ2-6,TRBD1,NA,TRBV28,CASSRDRGPGANVLTF,TGTGCCAGCAGCCGCGACAGGGGCCCCGGGGCCAACGTCCTGACTTTC
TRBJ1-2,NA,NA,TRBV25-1,CASSDRTNYGYTF,TGTGCCAGCAGTGATAGAACCAACTATGGCTACACCTTC
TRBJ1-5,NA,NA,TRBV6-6,CASSYPGGGQPQHF,TGTGCCAGCAGTTACCCGGGTGGCGGGCAGCCCCAGCATTTT
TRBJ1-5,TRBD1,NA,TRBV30,CAWSVQGDQPQHF,TGTGCCTGGAGTGTACAGGGGGATCAGCCCCAGCATTTT
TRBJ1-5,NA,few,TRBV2,CASSETPGYGQPQHF,TGTGCCAGCAGTGAAACCCCCGGGTACGGGCAGCCCCAGCATTTT
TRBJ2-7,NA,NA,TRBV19,CASSRTEYGQYF,TGTGCCAGTAGTAGGACAGAATATGGGCAGTACTTC
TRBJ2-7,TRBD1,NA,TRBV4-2,CASSHSGTGFYYEQYF,TGTGCCAGCAGCCACTCCGGGACAGGGTTTTACTACGAGCAGTACTTC
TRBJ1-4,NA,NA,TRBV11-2,CASSLVAGVNEKLFF,TGTGCCAGCAGCTTAGTGGCAGGGGTTAATGAAAAACTGTTTTTT
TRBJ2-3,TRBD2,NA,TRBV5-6,CASSYATSGRGNTQYF,TGTGCCAGCAGCTACGCGACTAGCGGGAGAGGGAATACGCAGTATTTT
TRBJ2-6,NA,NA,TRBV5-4,CASSGPRSFSGANVLTF,TGTGCCAGCAGCGGCCCGAGGTCCTTCTCTGGGGCCAACGTCCTGACTTTC
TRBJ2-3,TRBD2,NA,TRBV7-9,CASSPWGLAPSGGYTQYF,TGTGCCAGCAGCCCCTGGGGGTTGGCCCCTAGCGGGGGGTATACGCAGTATTTT
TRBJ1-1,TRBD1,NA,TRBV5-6,CASSFRTGVLMNTEAFF,TGTGCCAGCAGCTTCCGGACAGGGGTTTTAATGAACACTGAAGCTTTCTTT
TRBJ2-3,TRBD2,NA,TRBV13,CASSFLLAGGGTQYF,TGTGCCAGCAGCTTTCTTCTAGCGGGAGGAGGTACGCAGTATTTT
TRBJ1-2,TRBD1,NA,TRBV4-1,CASSPRTGQGGYGYTF,TGCGCCAGCAGCCCCAGAACGGGACAGGGTGGCTATGGCTACACCTTC
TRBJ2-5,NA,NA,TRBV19,CASSKEGLSETQYF,TGTGCCAGTAGTAAGGAGGGGCTCTCAGAGACCCAGTACTTC
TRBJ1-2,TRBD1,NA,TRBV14,CASSQTHRGRTALGPNYGYTF,TGTGCCAGCAGCCAGACCCACAGGGGGCGAACGGCTCTGGGCCCTAACTATGGCTACACCTTC
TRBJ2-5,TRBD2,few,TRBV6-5,CASSYPSGGEETQYF,TGTGCCAGCAGTTATCCTAGCGGGGGGGAAGAGACCCAGTACTTC
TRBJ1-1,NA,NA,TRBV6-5,CASSYGTWGSAEAFF,TGTGCCAGCAGTTACGGGACATGGGGTTCGGCTGAAGCTTTCTTT
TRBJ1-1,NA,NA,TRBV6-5,CASSPRRGGGTEAFF,TGTGCCAGCAGCCCCCGACGGGGAGGTGGCACTGAAGCTTTCTTT
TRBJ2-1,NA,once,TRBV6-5,CASSRDNKPYNEQFF,TGTGCCAGCAGTCGGGACAATAAGCCGTACAATGAGCAGTTCTTC
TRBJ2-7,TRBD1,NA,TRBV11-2,CASSPRQGKVYEQYF,TGTGCCAGCAGCCCGCGACAGGGCAAGGTGTACGAGCAGTACTTC
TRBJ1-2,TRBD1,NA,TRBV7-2,CASSLAGQGTYGYTF,TGTGCCAGCAGCTTAGCGGGACAGGGTACCTATGGCTACACCTTC
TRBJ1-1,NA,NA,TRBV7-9,CASSLGLGVGAFAEAFF,TGTGCCAGCAGCTTAGGTTTGGGCGTGGGGGCATTCGCTGAAGCTTTCTTT
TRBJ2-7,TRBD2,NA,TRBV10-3,CAISGRAGGSVGEQYF,TGTGCCATCAGTGGGCGGGCGGGAGGTAGTGTTGGTGAGCAGTACTTC
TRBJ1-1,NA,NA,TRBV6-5,CASSPRRGRNTEAFF,TGTGCCAGCAGTCCTAGACGGGGGAGAAACACTGAAGCTTTCTTT
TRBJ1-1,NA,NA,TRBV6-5,CAGTPGHTDTEAFF,TGTGCCGGGACCCCGGGACACACGGACACTGAAGCTTTCTTT
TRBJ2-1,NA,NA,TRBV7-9,CASSLAGSSYNEQFF,TGTGCCAGCAGCTTAGCAGGGAGCTCCTACAATGAGCAGTTCTTC